A selection of T cell receptor beta chains follows, all from one sample in a study of T cell responses to AZD1222 COVID-19 vaccine. Clones were sequenced by immunoSEQ multiplex PCR, and TCRdb holds only the in-frame ones, with some missing. This table has 140,000 to 150,000 clones, 85% to 90% appearing once. The source was peripheral blood, collected 28 days after the second AZD1222 dose. These receptors all come from an adult who received the AZD1222 COVID-19 vaccine. Each CDR3 is given with its conserved first and last residue. D genes are given only for firm matches. Clone size, where shown, is once, few, many, or a class for clones that have expanded.

J gene: TRBJ2-1; D gene: NA; V gene: TRBV6-5; clone size: NA; CDR3 DNA: TGTGCCAGCAGCCAACCGATTAGCTCCTACAATGAGCAGTTCTTC; CDR3 protein: CASSQPISSYNEQFF
J gene: TRBJ2-5; D gene: NA; V gene: TRBV7-8; clone size: NA; CDR3 DNA: TGTGCCAGCAGCTTACAACAAGAGACCCAGTACTTC; CDR3 protein: CASSLQQETQYF
J gene: TRBJ2-1; D gene: TRBD2; V gene: TRBV24-1; clone size: NA; CDR3 DNA: TGTGCCACCAGTGATGTGGGACCAGCGGGGTTGACCTACAATGAGCAGTTCTTC; CDR3 protein: CATSDVGPAGLTYNEQFF
J gene: TRBJ1-1; D gene: NA; V gene: TRBV12-3/TRBV12-4; clone size: once; CDR3 DNA: TGTGCCAGCACAGTGGGGAACACTGAAGCCTTCTTT; CDR3 protein: CASTVGNTEAFF
J gene: TRBJ2-3; D gene: TRBD1; V gene: TRBV11-2; clone size: few; CDR3 DNA: TGTGCCAGCAGCTCCCAAGACAGGGGGCGCCGGACAGATACGCAGTATTTT; CDR3 protein: CASSSQDRGRRTDTQYF
J gene: TRBJ2-3; D gene: NA; V gene: TRBV15; clone size: NA; CDR3 DNA: TGTGCCACCAGCAGAGACCTACAGGTGAGGGATACGCAGTATTTT; CDR3 protein: CATSRDLQVRDTQYF
J gene: TRBJ2-3; D gene: NA; V gene: TRBV10-1; clone size: NA; CDR3 DNA: TGCGCCACGTCCTACGGATCTAATACGCAGTATTTT; CDR3 protein: CATSYGSNTQYF
J gene: TRBJ2-5; D gene: NA; V gene: TRBV12-5; clone size: once; CDR3 DNA: TGTGCTAGTGGTTTGGTAACGGGGCTGCCCGAAGAGACCCAGTACTTC; CDR3 protein: CASGLVTGLPEETQYF
J gene: TRBJ1-1; D gene: NA; V gene: TRBV5-6; clone size: NA; CDR3 DNA: TGTGCCAGCAGCTTGGTTAGAGGGAGAAACACTGAAGCTTTCTTT; CDR3 protein: CASSLVRGRNTEAFF
J gene: TRBJ1-2; D gene: NA; V gene: TRBV5-6; clone size: once; CDR3 DNA: TGTGCCAGCACCCTGCTGGGGGGTCCTAACTATGGCTACACCTTC; CDR3 protein: CASTLLGGPNYGYTF
J gene: TRBJ1-6; D gene: NA; V gene: TRBV6-5; clone size: NA; CDR3 DNA: TGTGCCAGCACCCCCCTGCAGGGATCAAATTCACCCCTCCACTTT; CDR3 protein: CASTPLQGSNSPLHF
J gene: TRBJ2-7; D gene: TRBD1; V gene: TRBV4-1; clone size: NA; CDR3 DNA: TGCGCCAGCAGCCAAGGACAGGGGGCGCATAATGGGCAGTACTTC; CDR3 protein: CASSQGQGAHNGQYF
J gene: TRBJ2-1; D gene: NA; V gene: TRBV5-1; clone size: NA; CDR3 DNA: TGCGCCAACGTTCGGGCACAGGCAGACCGTTCCTACAATGAGCAGTTCTTC; CDR3 protein: CANVRAQADRSYNEQFF
J gene: TRBJ1-1; D gene: NA; V gene: TRBV7-9; clone size: NA; CDR3 DNA: TGTGCCAGCAGCCAGGGGCAATCGGGCACTGAAGCTTTCTTT; CDR3 protein: CASSQGQSGTEAFF
J gene: TRBJ1-2; D gene: TRBD1; V gene: TRBV3-1/TRBV3-2; clone size: NA; CDR3 DNA: TGTGCCAGCAGCCCTCGACCTGACAGGGAGGGCTACACCTTC; CDR3 protein: CASSPRPDREGYTF
J gene: TRBJ2-2; D gene: TRBD2; V gene: TRBV27; clone size: NA; CDR3 DNA: TGTGCCAGCAGTCCTAGCGGGGTCCCTCTCACCGGGGAGCTGTTTTTT; CDR3 protein: CASSPSGVPLTGELFF
J gene: TRBJ1-5; D gene: NA; V gene: TRBV27; clone size: NA; CDR3 DNA: TGTGCCAGCAGTACCGGGCCCACAGGGCCCCAGCATTTT; CDR3 protein: CASSTGPTGPQHF
J gene: TRBJ1-5; D gene: NA; V gene: TRBV12-3/TRBV12-4; clone size: NA; CDR3 DNA: TGTGCCAGCAGGTCCCGTAGCAATCAGCCCCAGCATTTT; CDR3 protein: CASRSRSNQPQHF
J gene: TRBJ1-1; D gene: NA; V gene: TRBV27; clone size: NA; CDR3 DNA: TGTGCCAGCAGTCAAGGACGTCTCACCCTTGGCACTGAAGCTTTCTTT; CDR3 protein: CASSQGRLTLGTEAFF
J gene: TRBJ2-3; D gene: TRBD2; V gene: TRBV6-5; clone size: once; CDR3 DNA: TGTGCCAGCAGTTACTTTGCGGGGGGTTCAGATACGCAGTATTTT; CDR3 protein: CASSYFAGGSDTQYF
J gene: TRBJ2-5; D gene: TRBD2; V gene: TRBV5-1; clone size: NA; CDR3 DNA: TGCGCCAGCAGCTTGGCTGGGACTAGCGAAGAGACCCAGTACTTC; CDR3 protein: CASSLAGTSEETQYF
J gene: TRBJ2-3; D gene: NA; V gene: TRBV14; clone size: NA; CDR3 DNA: TGTGCCAGCAGCCGGGGGATCAGCACAGATACGCAGTATTTT; CDR3 protein: CASSRGISTDTQYF